The 12 T cell receptor beta chains listed next were all sequenced from one sample in a study of CD8+ T cells in alopecia areata. cDNA prepared by RNA extraction and subsequent reverse transcription served as the template for sequencing. TCRdb keeps only in-frame clones here, not all; method: immunoSEQ multiplex PCR. Listed for the sample are approximately 5,400 clones, none seen a single time. Time point noted: mouse skin 6 weeks after grafting, around onset of hair loss. The material was skin, obtained at week 6. The receptors shown here come from a C3H/HeJ mouse with alopecia areata. The strain's MHC type: H2-k.

This clone was seen ten or more times. Gene names are mouse gene names. The read gets to within 4 residues of the CDR3 end, and the germline J gene fills in the rest. V gene TRBV13-1 combines with J gene TRBJ2-5, with 11 bases that match TRBD2. CDR1 NSHNY and CDR2 SYGAGN come from the germline V gene. The CDR3 runs 13 residues. The sequenced CDR3 bases are TGTGCCAGCAGGGGACTGGGGGAGGAC. Its translation: CASRGLGED. The CDR3 reads in full as CASRGLGEDTQYF.

In the case of this clone: Mouse names are used for the genes. With the read ending 4 residues before the CDR3 end, the germline J gene is used to fill in that end. The V call is TRBV31, the J call TRBJ2-7; D is unclear. Germline V CDR1 and CDR2: GKSSPN, SITVG. The CDR3 covers 10 residues. Here the CDR3 reads CAWSLDEQYF. CDR3 DNA (partial): TGTGCCTGGAGTCTGGAT.

A few counts support this clone. The genes are named according to mouse. The read ends 4 residues early relative to the CDR3; the germline J gene fills the gap. The chain joins TRBV5 to TRBJ2-2; 14 bases are shared with TRBD2. CDR3 length: 17 amino acids. CDR1 is LGHNA and CDR2 is YNLKQL in the germline V gene (reference sequence). Trimming cost V 0 bases and J 6 bases; bases outside gene matches: 3. The CDR3 region is CASSQDWDWGGPGQLYF. Incomplete CDR3 DNA: TGTGCCAGCAGCCAAGATTGGGACTGGGGGGGCCCCGGG.

This clone was observed at least ten times. Gene labels here are mouse ones. The read stops 4 residues short of the end of the CDR3; the missing end is completed from the germline J gene. This chain joins TRBV1 and TRBJ2-1; 9 nucleotides align to TRBD2. The V segment lost 4 bases and the J segment 3 bases; nucleotides outside the gene matches: 1. CDR3 length: 14 amino acids. Germline V gives CDR1 NSQYPW, CDR2 LRSPGD (reference sequence). The CDR3 bases that were read are TGCACCTGCAGTGGACTGGGGGTCTATGCT. As protein: CTCSGLGVYA. The entire CDR3 sequence reads CTCSGLGVYAEQFF.

This clone came up many times. Gene names are mouse gene names. The DNA ends 4 residues before the CDR3 does, and the rest of the CDR3 is filled in from the germline J gene. This rearrangement joins TRBV13-1 to TRBJ2-4; 13 bases line up with TRBD2. CDR3 length equals 16 residues. Germline-derived CDR1 and CDR2 are NSHNY and SYGAGN. The V and J ends lost 2 bases and 3 bases, in that order; junction bases with no gene match: 3. The CDR3 bases that were read are TGTGCCAGCAGTGAGGACTGGGGGGGCGCCCAAAAC. Its translation: CASSEDWGGAQN. The whole CDR3 protein is CASSEDWGGAQNTLYF.

For this clone: Mouse germline and gene names are used. The read ends 4 residues shy of where the CDR3 ends; the end is completed using the germline J gene. The rearrangement uses TRBV19 and TRBJ2-1; 9 positions agree with TRBD1. The V and J ends lost 2 bases and 0 bases, in that order; junction bases with no gene match: 3. Germline CDR1 reads FNHDT; CDR2 reads SITEND (reference sequence). The CDR3 totals 16 residues. CDR3 DNA (partial): TGTGCCAGCAGTATGACAGGGGGGTATAACTATGCT. Residues: CASSMTGGYNYA. The CDR3, in full, reads CASSMTGGYNYAEQFF.

This clone was observed a few times. Each gene name is a mouse one. From the germline J gene comes the end of the CDR3, since the read stops 4 residues before it. The chain links TRBV14 to TRBJ2-5; D gene uncertain. CDR1 is SGHDT, CDR2 FRDEAV, per germline. The CDR3 loop spans 11 amino acids. The V gene lost 4 bases and the J gene lost 3 bases, with 3 bases spanning the gap. The sequenced part of the CDR3 DNA is TGTGCCAGCAGTCTGCAAGAC. It specifies CASSLQD. The CDR3, in full, reads CASSLQDTQYF.

This clone has a handful of counts. The listed genes are named as in mouse. The sequence runs out 4 residues before the end of the CDR3; the remainder is reconstructed from the germline J gene. This chain connects TRBV13-1 to TRBJ2-2, with 11 bases matching TRBD2. Germline loops: CDR1 NSHNY, CDR2 SYGAGN. The CDR3 consists of 17 residues. Losses at the gene ends were 2 bases for V and 2 bases for J; bases not matched to a gene: 5. CDR3 DNA, as far as it was read: TGTGCCAGCAGTGAGAACTGGGGGGGCGCGAACACCGGG. Translation gives CASSENWGGANTG. The CDR3 in its entirety is CASSENWGGANTGQLYF.

There are many counts of this clone. Here the gene names and germline are mouse. Coverage ceases 4 residues before the CDR3 finishes, and the germline J gene fills in the end. The chain links TRBV1 to TRBJ2-1; 7 bases are a match to TRBD1. The J segment lost 2 bases and the V segment lost 6 bases, leaving 1 base of the junction unmatched. Germline lookup yields CDR1 NSQYPW and CDR2 LRSPGD (reference sequence). CDR3 size: 13 residues. The sequenced part of the CDR3 DNA is TGCACCTGCAGAGGGACAGACTATGCT. This translates into CTCRGTDYA. The whole CDR3 is CTCRGTDYAEQFF. Full variable domain (outside the CDR3, taken from reference TRBV1 and TRBJ2-1): VTLLEQNPRWRLVPRGQAVNLRCILKNSQYPWMSWYQQDLQKQLQWLFTLRSPGDKEVKSLPGADYLATRVTDTELRLQVANMSQGRTLYCTCRGTDYAEQFFGPGTRLTVL.

This clone is medium-sized in the sample. The genes are named according to mouse. With the read ending 4 residues before the CDR3 end, the germline J gene is used to fill in that end. The chain combines TRBV5 with TRBJ2-3, with D uncertain. Trimming removed 2 bases from V and 0 bases from J, with 3 bases in between. This CDR3 contains 13 residues. Germline CDR1 and CDR2: LGHNA and YNLKQL (reference sequence). This chain's CDR3 is CASSQNSAETLYF. Incomplete CDR3 DNA: TGTGCCAGCAGCCAAAATAGTGCAGAA.

This clone was observed a few times. Each gene name is a mouse one. The read is 4 residues too short to cover the CDR3 end, so that end is filled in from the germline J gene. The V gene is TRBV13-1, the J gene TRBJ2-2, with TRBD2 as a possible D gene (7 bases). V was trimmed by 3 bases and J by 4 bases, leaving 16 bases between them. The CDR3 runs to 16 residues. The germline CDR1 and CDR2 sequences are NSHNY and SYGAGN. The CDR3 spells CASSGSGGGGTGQLYF. The part of the CDR3 DNA that was read is TGTGCCAGCAGTGGCTCGGGGGGCGGTGGCACCGGG.

This clone came up a few times. The genes are named according to mouse. Read coverage stops 4 residues before the CDR3 terminus; the germline J gene supplies the remainder. The rearrangement joins TRBV13-1 to TRBJ2-3; D remains unclear. Trimming shortened V by 0 bases and J by 0 bases, and 8 bases separated the two germline ends. Germline lookup yields CDR1 NSHNY and CDR2 SYGAGN. The CDR3 consists of 15 residues. The CDR3 is CASSDATASAETLYF. CDR3 DNA, as far as it was read: TGTGCCAGCAGTGATGCCACAGCTAGTGCAGAA.